This T cell receptor beta chain comes out of a study of T cells in Graves' hyperthyroidism and ophthalmopathy. Findings and caveats of the study: Blood held most thyroid clonotypes expanded above 0.001 frequency. The model foresaw ophthalmopathy a median around 6.8 months prior to onset.

This clonotype has a count of ten or more. Its cognate antigen is unknown. Researchers amplified the TCR beta CDR3 regions from RNA transcripts. During a first-round RT-PCR of the TCR CDR3, the HTBI primer set was used. TCRdb re-derived calls from the multiplex PCR reads in MiXCR, one entry per CDR3 protein. The sample yields 300,000 to 400,000 distinct CDR3 sequences, about 18% seen once. The sequenced sample was blood. The TCR originated in a man younger than 35 with Graves' ophthalmopathy.

The CDR3 bases are TGTGCCAGCAGCCGATGGACGGAGAGCACTGAAGCTTTCTTT. Encoded protein: CASSRWTESTEAFF. This chain uses TRBV7-2 with TRBJ1-1; D call uncertain. Germline V CDR1 and CDR2: SGHTA, FQGNSA. This CDR3 comprises 14 residues. Deletions cut 5 bases from V and 4 bases from J, with 14 bases between.